The clone carrying this TCR beta chain was seen repeatedly, ten times or more. The antigen is not known. Authors of the study amplified TCR beta CDR3 regions from RNA transcripts. Initially, a first-round RT-PCR of the TCR CDR3 employed the HTBI primer set. One entry per CDR3 protein, called by TCRdb with MiXCR from the multiplex PCR reads. The data hold approximately 530,000 distinct CDR3 sequences, with roughly a sixth observed a single time. V lost 5 bases to trimming and J lost 2 bases, with 16 bases between them. CDR3 size: 15 residues. Germline CDR1 and CDR2: MDHEN and SYDVKM. This specimen comes from a study of T cells in Graves' hyperthyroidism and ophthalmopathy. Whole-study results and caveats: Among clonotypes expanded in thyroid above 0.001, most were also found in blood.

Graves' hyperthyroidism was deemed stable given no ophthalmopathy progression within 18 months. The source of this sequence is a woman aged 18-29 years with Graves' hyperthyroidism. Specimen: blood. The J gene is TRBJ2-7, the V gene TRBV28; D unresolved. The DNA of the CDR3 is TGTGCCAGCAGTCCCACCCATGCTGGGACCTACGAGCAGTACTTC. Amino acid sequence: CASSPTHAGTYEQYF. Combining the CDR3 with reference TRBV28 and TRBJ2-7 gives the whole variable domain DVKVTQSSRYLVKRTGEKVFLECVQDMDHENMFWYRQDPGLGLRLIYFSYDVKMKEKGDIPEGYSVSREKKERFSLILESASTNQTSMYLCASSPTHAGTYEQYFGPGTRLTVT.